This entry features one T cell receptor (beta chain) sequence. What it binds is unknown. This entry belongs to a study of OX40 agonist ivuxolimab in advanced cancers. Turning to the study itself: Participants averaged about 66 years of age (range about 23 to 80) and were around 83% male. Checkpoint inhibitors had been given previously to roughly 40% of patients.

The study's findings and limits: Averaged across samples, CD8+ T cells carried more expanded clones than CD4+ did. Among some nonresponders, normalized T-cell clonal expansion was also low.

V dropped 0 bases and J dropped 14 bases, with 17 bases sitting between them. The CDR3 has 15 amino acids. CDR1 is SGHDN, CDR2 FVKESK, per germline. Produced via immunoSEQ multiplex PCR; TCRdb's table is partial and in-frame only. The data contain roughly 67,000 clones, around 90% of them singletons. V gene TRBV14 combines with J gene TRBJ1-6, with D possibly matching TRBD1 (5 bases). The receptor was derived from an adult with an advanced solid tumor such as melanoma, head and neck, liver or kidney cancer. This specimen consisted of CD4+ or CD8+ T cells sorted from blood, obtained in a trial of the OX40 agonist ivuxolimab. CDR3 in DNA: TGTGCCAGCAGCCAAGAGACGGGGCACCTGGAATCCCTCCACTTT. As protein: CASSQETGHLESLHF.